Listed here are 12 T cell receptor beta chains from one sample, sequenced in a study of T cells after yellow fever vaccination. TCRdb recomputed calls from the 5' RACE reads with MiXCR, one row per CDR3 protein. The sample gives under 250,000 distinct CDR3 sequences, around 3.1% of which show up once; less than 3.5% is in the top ten. The specimen comprised CD4+ T cells sorted from PBMCs, sampled 10 days after the yellow fever booster vaccination. The receptors were sampled from a man aged 18 to 29 who received the YFV17D yellow fever vaccine.

The chain employs TRBV5-1 and TRBJ1-6, with D hard to call. V was cut by 5 bases and J by 0 bases, with 12 bases left in between. Germline loops: CDR1 SGHRS, CDR2 YFSETQ. CDR3 length equals 16 residues. In DNA, the CDR3 is TGCGCCAGCAGATCCGACTCGAGCTCCTATAATTCACCCCTCCACTTT. This encodes CASRSDSSSYNSPLHF.

This clonotype was observed at least ten times. The chain employs TRBV20-1 and TRBJ2-7, with D possibly matching TRBD2 (6 bases). CDR1 and CDR2 (germline): DFQATT, SNEGSKA (reference sequence). V gave up 1 base and J gave up 6 bases, with 10 bases separating them. The CDR3 runs to 12 residues. CDR3 in amino acids: CSARGAGIEQYF. CDR3 bases: TGCAGTGCTAGAGGGGCGGGGATCGAGCAGTACTTC.

This clonotype was detected a few times. The chain is built from TRBV11-2 and TRBJ2-2; no clear D gene. Per the germline V gene, CDR1 is SGHAT and CDR2 is FQNNGV. The CDR3 contains 13 residues. The germline V and J ends were trimmed by 2 bases and 0 bases, with 1 base remaining between them. CDR3 nucleotide sequence: TGTGCCAGCAGCTTATCGAACACCGGGGAGCTGTTTTTT. Translating gives CASSLSNTGELFF.

The chain employs TRBV5-4 and TRBJ2-5, with 7 bases lining up with TRBD1. This CDR3 has 13 residues. Germline CDR1 is SGHNT and CDR2 is YYREEE (reference sequence). Unmatched junction bases numbered 2, after V lost 2 bases and J lost 4 bases. CDR3 in DNA: TGTGCCAGCAGCTTAGACAGGGTAGAGACCCAGTACTTC. Translating it yields CASSLDRVETQYF.

This clonotype was recorded a few times. V usage is TRBV5-1 and J usage is TRBJ2-1; 9 nucleotides agree with TRBD2. The V and J ends lost 5 bases and 8 bases, in that order; junction bases with no gene match: 8. The length of the CDR3 is 14 residues. The germline CDR1 and CDR2 sequences are SGHRS and YFSETQ. CDR3 amino acids: CASRPGGGAYEQFF. The CDR3 region has the DNA TGCGCCAGCAGGCCTGGCGGGGGGGCTTATGAGCAGTTCTTC.

This clonotype was seen repeatedly, ten times or more. The chain joins TRBV11-3 to TRBJ2-6; unclear D gene. The V end lost 1 base, the J end lost 0 bases, and 4 bases lay between the germline ends. The CDR3 contains 15 residues. The V gene's germline CDR1 is SGHNT and CDR2 YENEEA. DNA for the CDR3: TGTGCCAGCAGCTTAGGGAACTCTGGGGCCAACGTCCTGACTTTC. Its translation: CASSLGNSGANVLTF.

This clonotype was recorded a few times. This sequence joins TRBV12-3 or TRBV12-4 and TRBJ2-3; TRBD2 might be the D (7 bases). CDR3 length: 15 residues. Trimming shortened V by 2 bases and J by 4 bases, and 13 bases separated the two germline ends. CDR3 amino acids: CASSLPGGRADTQYF. In DNA, the CDR3 is TGTGCCAGCAGTTTACCCGGGGGGCGTGCAGATACGCAGTATTTT.

The table lists this clonotype with a few counts. This chain links TRBV12-3 or TRBV12-4 with TRBJ1-2, with 7 nucleotides matching TRBD1. The J segment lost 4 bases and the V segment lost 7 bases, leaving 6 bases of the junction unmatched. CDR3 length: 13 amino acids. This CDR3 is CASTAGGAYGYTF. For the CDR3, the DNA is TGTGCCAGCACCGCAGGGGGGGCCTATGGCTACACCTTC.

This clonotype was picked up many times. This chain joins TRBV4-3 and TRBJ1-3, with D maybe TRBD1 (6 bases). With 0 bases removed from V and 5 bases from J, the gap between germline ends came to 17 bases. The CDR3 extends over 17 amino acids. Germline CDR1 LGHNA, CDR2 YSLEER. The CDR3, as DNA: TGCGCCAGCAGCCAAGATCCCCCCCAGGGGCGGAGAAACACCATATATTTT. This gives the protein CASSQDPPQGRRNTIYF.

J is TRBJ1-5 and V is TRBV30; maybe TRBD1 (5 bases). The germline V gene encodes CDR1 GTSNPN and CDR2 SVGIG (reference sequence). Trimming shortened V by 1 base and J by 5 bases, and 12 bases separated the two germline ends. This CDR3 is built from 14 residues. The DNA of the CDR3 is TGTGCCTGGAGTGCCGTTGGGGGGGATCAGCCCCAGCATTTT. Encoded protein: CAWSAVGGDQPQHF.

This clonotype was seen a handful of times. The gene calls are TRBV3-1 and TRBJ1-2, with D perhaps matching TRBD1 (5 bases). Trimming stripped 3 bases from V and 3 bases from J, with 11 bases between. The CDR3 loop spans 14 amino acids. Germline assignment: CDR1 LGHDT and CDR2 YNNKEL (reference sequence). CDR3 protein: CASSHLARDYGYTF. CDR3 in DNA: TGTGCCAGCAGCCACTTAGCCAGGGACTATGGCTACACCTTC.

This clonotype was found many times. The chain recombines TRBV7-3 with TRBJ2-5; D not certain. This CDR3 has 13 amino acids. Germline V gene data show CDR1 as SGHTA and CDR2 as FQGTGA. The germline V and J ends were trimmed by 3 bases and 0 bases, with 5 bases remaining between them. The CDR3 loop is CASSLGYQETQYF. CDR3 in DNA: TGTGCCAGCAGCTTGGGCTACCAAGAGACCCAGTACTTC.